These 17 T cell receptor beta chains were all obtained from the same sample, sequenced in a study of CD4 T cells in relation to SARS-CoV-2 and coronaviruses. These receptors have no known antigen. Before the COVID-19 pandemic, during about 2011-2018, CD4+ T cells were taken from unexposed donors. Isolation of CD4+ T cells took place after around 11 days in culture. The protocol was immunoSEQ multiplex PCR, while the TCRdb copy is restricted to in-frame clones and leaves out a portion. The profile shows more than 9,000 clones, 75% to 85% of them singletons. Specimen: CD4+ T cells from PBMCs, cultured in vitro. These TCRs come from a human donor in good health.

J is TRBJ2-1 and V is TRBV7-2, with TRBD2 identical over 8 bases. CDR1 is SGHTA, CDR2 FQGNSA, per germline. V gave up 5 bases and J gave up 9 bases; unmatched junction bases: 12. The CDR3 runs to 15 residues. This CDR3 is CASSQSKAGAVEQFF. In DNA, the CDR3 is TGTGCCAGCAGCCAATCTAAAGCGGGAGCGGTTGAGCAGTTCTTC.

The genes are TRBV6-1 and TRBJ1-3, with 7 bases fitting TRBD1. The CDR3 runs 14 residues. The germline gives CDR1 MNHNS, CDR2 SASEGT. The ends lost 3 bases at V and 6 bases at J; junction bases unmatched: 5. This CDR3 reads CASSDLTGKNTIYF. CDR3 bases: TGTGCCAGCAGTGATCTGACAGGGAAAAACACCATATATTTT.

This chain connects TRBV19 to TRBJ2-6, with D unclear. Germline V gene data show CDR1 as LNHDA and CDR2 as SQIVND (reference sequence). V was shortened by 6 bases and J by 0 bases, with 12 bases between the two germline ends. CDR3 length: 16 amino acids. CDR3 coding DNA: TGTGCCAGTAGGAATCGGAGAGACTCTGGGGCCAACGTCCTGACTTTC. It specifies CASRNRRDSGANVLTF.

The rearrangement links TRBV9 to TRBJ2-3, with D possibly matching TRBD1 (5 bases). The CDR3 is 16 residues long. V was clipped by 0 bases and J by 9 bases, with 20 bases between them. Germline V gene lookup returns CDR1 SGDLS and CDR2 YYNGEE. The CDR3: CASSVGQGRSFGTQYF. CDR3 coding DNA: TGTGCCAGCAGCGTAGGGCAGGGCCGGAGCTTCGGGACGCAGTATTTT.

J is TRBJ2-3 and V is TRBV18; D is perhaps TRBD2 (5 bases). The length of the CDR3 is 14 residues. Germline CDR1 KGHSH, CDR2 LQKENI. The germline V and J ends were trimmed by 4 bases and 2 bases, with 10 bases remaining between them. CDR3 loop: CASSLSGYTDTQYF. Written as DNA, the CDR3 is TGTGCCAGCTCACTGAGCGGATACACAGATACGCAGTATTTT. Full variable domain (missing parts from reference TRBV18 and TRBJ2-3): NAGVMQNPRHLVRRRGQEARLRCSPMKGHSHVYWYRQLPEEGLKFMVYLQKENIIDESGMPKERFSAEFPKEGPSILRIQQVVRGDSAAYFCASSLSGYTDTQYFGPGTRLTVL.

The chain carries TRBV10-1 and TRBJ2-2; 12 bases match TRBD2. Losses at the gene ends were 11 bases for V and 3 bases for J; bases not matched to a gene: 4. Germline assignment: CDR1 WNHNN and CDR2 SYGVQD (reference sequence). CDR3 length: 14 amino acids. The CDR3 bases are TGCGCCGCGACTAGCGGGAGAGACACCGGGGAGCTGTTTTTT. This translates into CAATSGRDTGELFF.

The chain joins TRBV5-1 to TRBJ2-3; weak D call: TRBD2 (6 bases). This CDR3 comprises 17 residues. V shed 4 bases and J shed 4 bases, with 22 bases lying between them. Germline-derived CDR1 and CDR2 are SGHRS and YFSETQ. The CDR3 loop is CASSTNPRTTVPDTQYF. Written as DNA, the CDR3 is TGCGCCAGCAGCACAAATCCTCGGACTACGGTACCAGATACGCAGTATTTT.

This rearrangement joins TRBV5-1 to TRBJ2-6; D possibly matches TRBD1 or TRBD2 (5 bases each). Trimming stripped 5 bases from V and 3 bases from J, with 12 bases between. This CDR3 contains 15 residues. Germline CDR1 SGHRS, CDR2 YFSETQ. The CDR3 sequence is CASSIGTFGANVLTF. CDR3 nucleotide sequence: TGCGCCAGCAGTATAGGGACGTTTGGGGCCAACGTCCTGACTTTC.

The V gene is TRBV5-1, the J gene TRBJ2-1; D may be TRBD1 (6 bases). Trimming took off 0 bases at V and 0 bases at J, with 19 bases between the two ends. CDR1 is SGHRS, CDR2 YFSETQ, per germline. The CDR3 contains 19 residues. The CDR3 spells CASSLGKGGTLSSYNEQFF. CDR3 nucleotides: TGCGCCAGCAGCTTGGGTAAAGGGGGAACCTTAAGCTCCTACAATGAGCAGTTCTTC.

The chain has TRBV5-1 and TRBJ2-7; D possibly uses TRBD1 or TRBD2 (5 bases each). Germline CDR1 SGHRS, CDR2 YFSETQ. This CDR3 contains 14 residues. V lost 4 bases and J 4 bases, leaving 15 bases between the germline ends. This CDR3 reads CASSLTRDQYEQYF. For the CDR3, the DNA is TGCGCCAGCAGCCTGACTCGGGACCAGTACGAGCAGTACTTC.

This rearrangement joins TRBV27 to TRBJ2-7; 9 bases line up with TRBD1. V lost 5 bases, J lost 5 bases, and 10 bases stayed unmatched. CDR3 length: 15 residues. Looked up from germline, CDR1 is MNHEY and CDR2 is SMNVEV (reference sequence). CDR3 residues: CASSPPGQGTHEQYF. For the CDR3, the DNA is TGTGCCAGCAGTCCGCCGGGACAGGGAACCCACGAGCAGTACTTC.

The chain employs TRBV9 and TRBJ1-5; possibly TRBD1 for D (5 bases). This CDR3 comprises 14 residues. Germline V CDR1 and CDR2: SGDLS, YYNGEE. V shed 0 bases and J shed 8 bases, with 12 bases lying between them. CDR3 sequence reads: CASSVGTKEEPQHF. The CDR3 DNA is TGTGCCAGCAGCGTAGGGACAAAGGAGGAGCCCCAGCATTTT. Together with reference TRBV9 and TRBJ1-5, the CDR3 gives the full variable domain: DSGVTQTPKHLITATGQRVTLRCSPRSGDLSVYWYQQSLDQGLQFLIQYYNGEERAKGNILERFSAQQFPDLHSELNLSSLELGDSALYFCASSVGTKEEPQHFGDGTRLSIL.

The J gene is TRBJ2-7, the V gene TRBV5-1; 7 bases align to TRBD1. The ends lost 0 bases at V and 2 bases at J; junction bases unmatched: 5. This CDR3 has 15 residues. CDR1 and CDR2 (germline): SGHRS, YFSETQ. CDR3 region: CASSLETGVAYEQYF. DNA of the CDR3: TGCGCCAGCAGCTTGGAAACAGGGGTTGCCTACGAGCAGTACTTC.

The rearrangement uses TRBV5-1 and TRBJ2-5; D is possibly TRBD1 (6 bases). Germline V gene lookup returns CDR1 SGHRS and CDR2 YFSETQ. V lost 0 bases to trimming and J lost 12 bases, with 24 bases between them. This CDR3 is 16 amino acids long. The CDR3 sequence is CASSLAGQTGHPSEYF. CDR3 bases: TGCGCCAGCAGCTTGGCAGGTCAGACAGGTCACCCTTCTGAGTACTTC.

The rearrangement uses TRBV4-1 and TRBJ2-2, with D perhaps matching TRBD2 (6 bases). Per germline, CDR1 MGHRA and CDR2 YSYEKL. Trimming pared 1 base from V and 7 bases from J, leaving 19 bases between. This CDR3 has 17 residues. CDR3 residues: CASSQGLPRGAHGELFF. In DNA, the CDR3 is TGCGCCAGCAGCCAAGGGCTCCCCCGCGGGGCACACGGGGAGCTGTTTTTT.

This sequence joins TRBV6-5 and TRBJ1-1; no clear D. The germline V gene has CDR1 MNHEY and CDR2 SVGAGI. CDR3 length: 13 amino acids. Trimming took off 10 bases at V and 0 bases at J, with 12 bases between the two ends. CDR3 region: CATVATMNTEAFF. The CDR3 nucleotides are TGTGCCACCGTCGCAACGATGAACACTGAAGCTTTCTTT.

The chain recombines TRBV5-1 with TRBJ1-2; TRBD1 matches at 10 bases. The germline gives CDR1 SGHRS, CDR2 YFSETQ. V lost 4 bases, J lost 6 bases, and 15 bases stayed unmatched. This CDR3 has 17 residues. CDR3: CASSPLSHGGTGDGYTF. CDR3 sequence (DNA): TGCGCCAGCAGCCCCTTGTCGCATGGGGGGACAGGGGATGGCTACACCTTC. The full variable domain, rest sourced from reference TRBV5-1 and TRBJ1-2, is KAGVTQTPRYLIKTRGQQVTLSCSPISGHRSVSWYQQTPGQGLQFLFEYFSETQRNKGNFPGRFSGRQFSNSRSEMNVSTLELGDSALYLCASSPLSHGGTGDGYTFGSGTRLTVV.